These T cell receptor beta chains were read from a single sample in a study of cytomegalovirus exposure and HLA in healthy donors. Libraries were prepared by immunoSEQ multiplex PCR; TCRdb keeps only in-frame clonotypes and omits some of them. This table has about 130,000 clones, 73% appearing once. The specimen was PBMCs. Receptors originate from a man in his 60s in good health and CMV-seropositive. The CDR3 runs from the conserved cysteine through the conserved F or W. The D gene is left open where the match is weak. A row's size may be missing; if present it is once, few, many or a size class.

V	J	size	D	CDR3	DNA
TRBV14	TRBJ2-5	many	TRBD1	CASSPGQTRQETQYF	TGTGCCAGCAGCCCGGGACAGACCAGACAAGAGACCCAGTACTTC
TRBV7-9	TRBJ2-4	-	TRBD2	CASSPGTITNIQYF	TGTGCCAGCAGCCCCGGGACTATTACAAACATTCAGTACTTC
TRBV5-1	TRBJ2-4	-	-	CASSQEGRGMDIQYF	TGCGCCAGCAGCCAGGAGGGGAGAGGGATGGACATTCAGTACTTC
TRBV5-1	TRBJ2-7	-	TRBD2	CASSPLTSRSDEQYF	TGCGCCAGCAGCCCTCTGACTAGCAGGTCCGACGAGCAGTACTTC
TRBV30	TRBJ2-3	-	-	CAWRQASTDTQYF	TGTGCCTGGAGACAGGCTAGCACAGATACGCAGTATTTT
TRBV21-1	TRBJ1-1	-	-	CASSKSYRGYTEAFF	TGTGCCAGCAGCAAATCATACAGGGGATACACTGAAGCTTTCTTT
TRBV29-1	TRBJ1-2	-	TRBD1	CSVEFGQGNYGYTF	TGCAGCGTTGAATTCGGACAGGGGAACTATGGCTACACCTTC
TRBV28	TRBJ2-3	-	TRBD2	CASGGADTQYF	TGTGCCAGCGGGGGGGCAGATACGCAGTATTTT
TRBV9	TRBJ1-2	-	TRBD1	CASSIRGQDGYTF	TGTGCCAGCAGCATTAGGGGGCAGGATGGCTACACCTTC
TRBV6-1	TRBJ1-1	-	TRBD1	CASISYRGNTEAFF	TGTGCCAGCATCTCATACAGGGGTAACACTGAAGCTTTCTTT
TRBV28	TRBJ1-5	-	-	CASSYGGGGNQPQHF	TGTGCCAGCAGCTATGGGGGGGGTGGCAATCAGCCCCAGCATTTT
TRBV5-1	TRBJ2-7	-	-	CASGQNYEQYF	TGCGCCAGTGGACAGAACTACGAGCAGTACTTC
TRBV5-1	TRBJ2-3	-	TRBD2	CASSRGGGGSTDTQYF	TGCGCCAGCAGCCGGGGGGGCGGGGGAAGCACAGATACGCAGTATTTT
TRBV6-1	TRBJ1-6	-	-	CASIGPDRPNSPLHF	TGTGCCAGCATTGGTCCGGACAGACCAAATTCACCCCTCCACTTT
TRBV28	TRBJ1-4	-	-	CASSSPGGATNEKLFF	TGTGCCAGCAGTTCCCCCGGAGGGGCTACTAATGAAAAACTGTTTTTT
TRBV30	TRBJ1-6	-	TRBD1	CAWSATGYNSPLHF	TGTGCCTGGAGTGCGACAGGGTATAATTCACCCCTCCACTTT
TRBV6-6	TRBJ2-3	once	-	CASSYADQGDTQYF	TGTGCCAGCAGTTACGCGGATCAGGGAGATACGCAGTATTTT
TRBV25-1	TRBJ1-1	-	TRBD1	CASTGTGESEAFF	TGTGCCAGCACCGGGACAGGAGAATCTGAAGCTTTCTTT
TRBV6-5	TRBJ1-3	few	TRBD1	CASSYSPTGRGNTIYF	TGTGCCAGCAGTTACTCTCCGACAGGGAGAGGAAACACCATATATTTT
TRBV11-2	TRBJ2-7	once	-	CASSLGGQTTQYF	TGCGCCAGCAGCTTAGGAGGACAGACCACACAGTACTTC
TRBV21-1	TRBJ2-7	-	-	CASSPQQRDRGPGQYF	TGTGCCAGCAGCCCACAACAACGGGACAGGGGACCCGGGCAGTACTTC
TRBV28	TRBJ1-2	-	-	CASSSGMGRNYGYTF	TGTGCCAGCAGTTCGGGAATGGGCAGGAACTATGGCTACACCTTC
TRBV9	TRBJ1-4	-	-	CASSARTGGYEKLFF	TGTGCCAGCAGCGCCCGGACCGGAGGGTATGAAAAACTGTTTTTT
TRBV5-1	TRBJ1-5	-	-	CASSLEPGSHQPQHF	TGCGCCAGCAGCTTGGAACCAGGGTCGCATCAGCCCCAGCATTTT
TRBV6-1	TRBJ2-3	-	TRBD2	CASSAKAGGLPDTQYF	TGTGCCAGCAGTGCCAAAGCGGGGGGGCTCCCAGATACGCAGTATTTT
TRBV2	TRBJ1-4	-	-	CASSDGGGDGEKLFF	TGTGCCAGCAGTGATGGCGGGGGGGATGGTGAAAAACTGTTTTTT
TRBV6-1	TRBJ1-3	few	-	CASSEAGVPSGNTIYF	TGTGCCAGCAGTGAAGCCGGGGTCCCCTCTGGAAACACCATATATTTT
TRBV28	TRBJ1-3	once	TRBD1	CASSFYRGENTIYF	TGTGCCAGCAGTTTTTACAGGGGGGAAAACACCATATATTTT
TRBV2	TRBJ1-5	-	TRBD1	CASSSEGAEQPQHF	TGTGCCAGCAGCTCCGAGGGGGCCGAGCAGCCCCAGCATTTT
TRBV6-6	TRBJ1-5	-	TRBD1	CASSYRRTGGNQPQHF	TGTGCCAGCAGTTACCGGCGGACAGGCGGCAATCAGCCCCAGCATTTT
TRBV28	TRBJ1-1	-	-	CASSPPGVWTEAFF	TGTGCCAGCAGTCCCCCGGGGGTATGGACTGAAGCTTTCTTT
TRBV5-1	TRBJ1-1	-	TRBD1	CASSLSQGGTEAFF	TGCGCCAGCAGCCTCTCTCAGGGGGGTACTGAAGCTTTCTTT
TRBV18	TRBJ2-5	few	TRBD2	CASSLSGEQETQYF	TGTGCCAGCTCACTTAGCGGGGAGCAGGAGACCCAGTACTTC